The clone carrying this TCR beta chain was observed a handful of times. The germline CDR1 and CDR2 sequences are SGHKS and YYEKEE (reference sequence). The ends were cut back, 4 bases at V and 4 bases at J, with 17 bases in the middle. The CDR3 loop spans 15 amino acids. The sample is drawn from a study of T cells in Graves' hyperthyroidism and ophthalmopathy. About the research overall: At the time of initial diagnosis and before any treatment, peripheral blood was collected.

RNA transcripts were the template for amplifying TCR beta CDR3 regions. The HTBI set primed first-round TCR CDR3 RT-PCR. Each CDR3 protein is one row after TCRdb ran MiXCR on the multiplex PCR reads. The sample contains hundreds of thousands of distinct CDR3 sequences, roughly 40% of which appear only once. Calling Graves' hyperthyroidism stable meant ophthalmopathy did not progress within 18 months. This receptor was identified in a man in his late teens or twenties with Graves' hyperthyroidism. V gene TRBV5-5 combines with J gene TRBJ1-2; the D gene is possibly TRBD1 (5 bases). Sequenced material: blood. The chain's CDR3 is CASSLGGARAYGYTF. The CDR3 DNA reads TGTGCCAGCAGCCTGGGCGGGGCGCGGGCCTATGGCTACACCTTC.